The present TCR beta chain was sequenced within a study of T cells in localized non-small cell lung cancer. Overall study results and limits: The study detected a median roughly 61 of the top 100 tumor clones in adjacent lung. Higher adjacent-lung clonality was associated with shorter survival. Tumor showed lower T cell clonality than uninvolved adjacent lung, where it was highest.

Clones were sequenced by immunoSEQ multiplex PCR, and TCRdb holds only the in-frame ones, with some missing. This table holds around 24,000 clones, approximately 88% found once. As to this clone: Its antigen is still unknown.

This TCR came from a man aged 35 to 69 with stage I squamous cell lung carcinoma. The starting material was peripheral blood, obtained before any cancer treatment.

In nucleotides, the CDR3 is TGTGCTAGTTGCCGGGACAGCAACTATGGCTACACCTTC. Its translation: CASCRDSNYGYTF. V and J are TRBV12-5 and TRBJ1-2; TRBD1 agrees at 7 bases. In germline, CDR1 is LGHNT, CDR2 FRNRAP. The CDR3 length is 13 residues. The trim removed 8 bases at V and 2 bases at J, leaving 5 bases unmatched.